The 2 T cell receptor beta chains in this list originate from one sample, sequenced in a study of blood T cells in healthy people across ages. The second PCR ran about 6 to 12 cycles with a sample-barcoded 5' primer and J-beta primers. Via MiXCR, TCRdb re-called the 5' RACE reads, giving one row per CDR3 protein. This sample has hundreds of thousands of distinct CDR3 sequences, with about 52% found just once. The material sequenced was blood. Receptors originate from a woman in her sixties in good health.

The V and J genes are TRBV7-9 and TRBJ2-1, with 13 bases identical to TRBD2. V lost 4 bases to trimming and J lost 2 bases; unmatched junction nucleotides: 5. The CDR3 covers 17 residues. Germline CDR1 reads SEHNR; CDR2 reads FQNEAQ (reference sequence). The CDR3 DNA follows: TGTGCCAGCAGCTACGGACTAGCGGGAGTCACCTACAATGAGCAGTTCTTC. Its protein product is CASSYGLAGVTYNEQFF.

V is TRBV20-1 and J is TRBJ2-7; 9 bases are a match to TRBD1. CDR3 length equals 14 residues. Germline CDR1 reads DFQATT; CDR2 reads SNEGSKA (reference sequence). The V and J ends lost 7 bases and 5 bases, in that order; junction bases with no gene match: 12. CDR3 sequence (DNA): TGCAGTGACCAAATCCCGGGACAGGGCCACGAGCAGTACTTC. As protein: CSDQIPGQGHEQYF.